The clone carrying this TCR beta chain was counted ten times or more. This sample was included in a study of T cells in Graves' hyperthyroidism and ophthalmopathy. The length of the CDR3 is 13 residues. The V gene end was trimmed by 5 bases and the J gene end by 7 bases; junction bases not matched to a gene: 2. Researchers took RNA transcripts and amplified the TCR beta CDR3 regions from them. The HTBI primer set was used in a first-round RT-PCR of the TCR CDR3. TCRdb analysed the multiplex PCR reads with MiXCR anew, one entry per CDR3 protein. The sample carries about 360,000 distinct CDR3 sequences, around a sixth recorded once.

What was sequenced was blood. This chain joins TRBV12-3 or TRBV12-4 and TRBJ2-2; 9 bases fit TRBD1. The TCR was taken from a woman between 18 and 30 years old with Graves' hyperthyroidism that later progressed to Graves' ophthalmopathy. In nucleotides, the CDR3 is TGTGCCAGCAGTACAGGGGGCGGCGGGGAGCTGTTTTTT. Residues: CASSTGGGGELFF.